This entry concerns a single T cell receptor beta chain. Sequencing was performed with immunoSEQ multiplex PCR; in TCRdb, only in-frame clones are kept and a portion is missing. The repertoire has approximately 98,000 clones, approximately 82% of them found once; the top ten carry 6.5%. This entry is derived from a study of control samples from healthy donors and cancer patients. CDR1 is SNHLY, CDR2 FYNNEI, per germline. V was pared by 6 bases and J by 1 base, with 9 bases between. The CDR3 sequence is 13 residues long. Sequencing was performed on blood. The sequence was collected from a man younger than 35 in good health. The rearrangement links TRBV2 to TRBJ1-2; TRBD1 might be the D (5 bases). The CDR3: CASRGTFNYGYTF. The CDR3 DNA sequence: TGTGCCAGCAGGGGGACTTTTAACTATGGCTACACCTTC.